The 30 T cell receptor beta chains listed next were all sequenced from one sample in a study of CD8 T cells in Susac syndrome. After extraction with the RNeasy kit, roughly 0.45 to 1 ug of the RNA was reverse transcribed using random hexamers. TCRdb fed the immunoSEQ multiplex PCR reads into MiXCR, producing one record per CDR3 protein. Of a few hundred thousand distinct CDR3 sequences in the sample, 85% to 90% were seen once. The sequenced sample consisted of CD8+ T cells from PBMCs. The source of these receptors is a human donor with multiple sclerosis.

In nucleotides, the CDR3 is TGTGCCAGCACCGCTCTTCTAGGGGGCATTTTGGATACGCAGTATTTT. It is translated as CASTALLGGILDTQYF. V and J are TRBV27 and TRBJ2-3; 7 nucleotides line up with TRBD1. The CDR3 runs to 16 residues. CDR1 and CDR2 from the germline V gene are MNHEY and SMNVEV (reference sequence). V shed 7 bases, J shed 6 bases, and the junction held 16 bases outside the gene matches.

J is TRBJ2-7 and V is TRBV11-2; possibly TRBD1 or TRBD2 for D (5 bases each). CDR3 size: 13 residues. V shed 6 bases and J shed 6 bases, with 15 bases lying between them. Germline V gives CDR1 SGHAT, CDR2 FQNNGV. CDR3 in amino acids: CASRRTGPIEQYF. For the CDR3, the DNA is TGTGCCAGCAGACGAACGGGACCGATCGAGCAGTACTTC.

The genes are TRBV27 and TRBJ2-1; the D gene is possibly TRBD2 (6 bases). The germline CDR1 and CDR2 sequences are MNHEY and SMNVEV (reference sequence). Trimming pared 1 base from V and 2 bases from J, leaving 12 bases between. This CDR3 is built from 16 residues. The CDR3 DNA sequence: TGTGCCAGCAGTTTATTGGGTAGCGGAGCCTACAATGAGCAGTTCTTC. Protein product: CASSLLGSGAYNEQFF.

In this sample, this clonotype turned up a few times. The CDR3 coding sequence is TGCGCCAGCAGCCGCTTAGCGGGAGTGATCTTAGATGAGCAGTTCTTC. Amino acid sequence: CASSRLAGVILDEQFF. V is TRBV4-1 and J is TRBJ2-1; 9 bases match TRBD2. The CDR3 is 16 amino acids. The junction had 12 bases not matched to a gene; V was cut back by 4 bases and J by 8 bases. The V gene's germline CDR1 is MGHRA and CDR2 YSYEKL.

V gene TRBV5-1 combines with J gene TRBJ1-1; D gene uncertain. V was pared by 0 bases and J by 2 bases, with 17 bases between. The CDR3 covers 17 residues. CDR1 and CDR2 (germline): SGHRS, YFSETQ. The CDR3 here is CASSLVFDETINTEAFF. For the CDR3, the DNA is TGCGCCAGCAGCTTGGTTTTCGATGAGACTATAAACACTGAAGCTTTCTTT.

CDR3 in DNA: TGTGCCAGCAGTTACCTTCCTTGGCAGCCAACTAATGAAAAACTGTTTTTT. It specifies CASSYLPWQPTNEKLFF. V and J are TRBV6-5 and TRBJ1-4, with D unresolved. CDR1 and CDR2 (germline): MNHEY, SVGAGI. V gave up 2 bases and J gave up 0 bases, with 13 bases separating them. The CDR3 has 17 amino acids.

This chain connects TRBV7-9 to TRBJ2-7, with 11 positions matching TRBD2. Trimming at V came to 3 bases and at J to 5 bases, leaving 6 bases not matched to a gene. The length of the CDR3 is 15 residues. In germline, CDR1 is SEHNR, CDR2 FQNEAQ (reference sequence). The CDR3 coding sequence is TGTGCCAGCAGCTTCCTAGCGGGAGGTTTCAACGAGCAGTACTTC. Its translation: CASSFLAGGFNEQYF.

The J gene is TRBJ2-1, the V gene TRBV20-1, with D perhaps matching TRBD1 (5 bases). V shed 0 bases and J shed 3 bases, with 15 bases lying between them. In germline, CDR1 is DFQATT, CDR2 SNEGSKA (reference sequence). The length of the CDR3 is 16 residues. CDR3 amino acids: CSARDKSGYSYNEQFF. CDR3 DNA: TGCAGTGCTAGAGATAAGTCAGGGTATAGCTACAATGAGCAGTTCTTC.

The J gene is TRBJ2-7, the V gene TRBV29-1; D may be TRBD1 (5 bases). Germline CDR1 is SQVTM and CDR2 is ANQGSEA. V was cut by 5 bases and J by 0 bases, with 14 bases left in between. CDR3 length: 14 amino acids. Written as DNA, the CDR3 is TGCAGCGTTCGTCAACAGGCTCTCTCCTACGAGCAGTACTTC. It is translated as CSVRQQALSYEQYF.

The V gene is TRBV19, the J gene TRBJ2-1, with 8 bases identical to TRBD2. V was pared by 0 bases and J by 6 bases, with 10 bases of the junction left unmatched. Germline V gene sequence: CDR1 LNHDA, CDR2 SQIVND (reference sequence). The CDR3 is 17 amino acids. CDR3 sequence reads: CASSIDGARGLVNEQFF. The CDR3 DNA follows: TGTGCCAGTAGTATAGATGGGGCCAGGGGACTAGTCAATGAGCAGTTCTTC.

The V and J genes are TRBV20-1 and TRBJ2-1; D is ambiguous. Germline V gene sequence: CDR1 DFQATT, CDR2 SNEGSKA (reference sequence). Trimming took 3 bases from V and 0 from J, leaving 15 bases between them. The CDR3 is made up of 16 amino acids. The CDR3 nucleotides are TGCAGTGCTAGCGGAAGGCCTCGGAGCTCCTACAATGAGCAGTTCTTC. Translated: CSASGRPRSSYNEQFF.

The genes are TRBV7-9 and TRBJ2-3; 9 nucleotides align to TRBD1. This CDR3 is 16 amino acids long. The J segment lost 4 bases and the V segment lost 5 bases, leaving 10 bases of the junction unmatched. Per germline, CDR1 SEHNR and CDR2 FQNEAQ (reference sequence). CDR3 region: CASSPPQGALADTQYF. In DNA form, the CDR3 reads TGTGCCAGCAGCCCCCCACAGGGGGCGCTTGCAGATACGCAGTATTTT.

The J gene is TRBJ1-1, the V gene TRBV5-1; maybe TRBD1 (6 bases). Per germline, CDR1 SGHRS and CDR2 YFSETQ. Trimming took off 4 bases at V and 3 bases at J, with 19 bases between the two ends. The CDR3 covers 16 residues. The CDR3 nucleotides are TGCGCCAGCAGCCAACCTCGTACAGGGAGGGACACTGAAGCTTTCTTT. Its translation is CASSQPRTGRDTEAFF.

The chain has TRBV30 and TRBJ1-3; no clear D gene. In germline, CDR1 is GTSNPN, CDR2 SVGIG (reference sequence). CDR3 size: 13 residues. Trimming stripped 1 base from V and 0 bases from J, with 4 bases between. The CDR3 here is CAWSESSGNTIYF. CDR3 DNA: TGTGCCTGGAGTGAGAGCTCTGGAAACACCATATATTTT. The variable domain in full, completed from reference TRBV30 and TRBJ1-3, reads SQTIHQWPATLVQPVGSPLSLECTVEGTSNPNLYWYRQAAGRGLQLLFYSVGIGQISSEVPQNLSASRPQDRQFILSSKKLLLSDSGFYLCAWSESSGNTIYFGEGSWLTVV.

This chain joins TRBV7-9 and TRBJ2-2, with a possible D match to TRBD2 (5 bases). The CDR3 has 15 amino acids. Germline assignment: CDR1 SEHNR and CDR2 FQNEAQ (reference sequence). Trimming pared 7 bases from V and 0 bases from J, leaving 12 bases between. The CDR3 sequence: CASTHRAANTGELFF. The CDR3 bases are TGTGCCAGCACCCATCGAGCGGCGAACACCGGGGAGCTGTTTTTT.

The chain has TRBV10-3 and TRBJ2-5; 12 nucleotides agree with TRBD2. The V gene end was trimmed by 6 bases and the J gene end by 5 bases; junction bases not matched to a gene: 7. This CDR3 is 15 amino acids long. Germline V CDR1 and CDR2: ENHRY, SYGVKD. DNA for the CDR3: TGTGCCATCAGCCGTCTAGCGGGAGGGCGCGAGACCCAGTACTTC. The encoded protein is CAISRLAGGRETQYF.

V gene TRBV5-1 combines with J gene TRBJ2-1; 11 nucleotides line up with TRBD2. The CDR3 sequence is 13 residues long. V lost 7 bases and J lost 7; bases outside the gene matches: 4. Germline loops: CDR1 SGHRS, CDR2 YFSETQ. The DNA for the CDR3 is TGCGCCAGCGCTACTAGCGGGGGAAATGAGCAGTTCTTC. Its translation is CASATSGGNEQFF. Filled out from reference TRBV5-1 and TRBJ2-1, the complete variable domain reads KAGVTQTPRYLIKTRGQQVTLSCSPISGHRSVSWYQQTPGQGLQFLFEYFSETQRNKGNFPGRFSGRQFSNSRSEMNVSTLELGDSALYLCASATSGGNEQFFGPGTRLTVL.

This clonotype was seen only a few times. CDR3 residues: CASNRGTDTQYF. CDR3 in DNA: TGTGCCAGCAACCGGGGGACAGATACGCAGTATTTT. The chain couples TRBV6-1 to TRBJ2-3; possible D gene TRBD2, 6 bases. The CDR3 runs 12 residues. Germline V gives CDR1 MNHNS, CDR2 SASEGT. Deletions cut 7 bases from V and 3 bases from J, with 8 bases between.

The chain uses TRBV30 and TRBJ2-4, with D possibly TRBD1 on 5 matching bases. The CDR3 sequence is 14 residues long. The V end was cut by 3 bases, the J end by 6 bases, with 15 bases between. Germline CDR1 GTSNPN, CDR2 SVGIG (reference sequence). CDR3 nucleotides: TGTGCCTGGAGCCCGGGTCTAGGGGCAAACATTCAGTACTTC. It encodes CAWSPGLGANIQYF.

Regarding this clonotype: An end of the junction differs from the germline gene, which may be a read error. The chain joins TRBV6-5 to TRBJ1-4, with TRBD1 identical over 8 bases. CDR1 and CDR2 (germline): MNHEY, SVGAGI. This CDR3 has 16 residues. CDR3 sequence reads: CASSYSDRETNEKLLF. CDR3 DNA sequence: TGTGCCAGCAGTTACTCGGACAGGGAGACTAATGAAAAACTGCTTTTT.

The J gene is TRBJ1-1, the V gene TRBV10-2; a weak D match, TRBD1 (6 bases). V was pared by 0 bases and J by 5 bases, with 10 bases between. Germline values: CDR1 WSHSY, CDR2 SAAADI. The CDR3 covers 14 residues. The CDR3 region has the DNA TGCGCCAGCAGTGAGTCAGAGGGGGGGACTGAAGCTTTCTTT. This translates into CASSESEGGTEAFF.

The gene calls are TRBV5-1 and TRBJ1-1; a possible D gene is TRBD1 (5 bases). Per the germline V gene, CDR1 is SGHRS and CDR2 is YFSETQ. The CDR3 runs to 15 residues. Trimming removed 3 bases from V and 0 bases from J, with 12 bases in between. This CDR3 is CASSWGDGMNTEAFF. The CDR3 bases are TGCGCCAGCAGCTGGGGGGACGGAATGAACACTGAAGCTTTCTTT.

V and J are TRBV5-6 and TRBJ2-6; weak D call: TRBD2 (6 bases). The CDR3 spans 19 residues. V dropped 0 bases and J dropped 0 bases, with 16 bases sitting between them. Germline values: CDR1 SGHDT, CDR2 YYEEEE. The CDR3 region has the DNA TGTGCCAGCAGCTTGGCCTCCAGGTCGGGGGTCTCTGGGGCCAACGTCCTGACTTTC. This sequence encodes CASSLASRSGVSGANVLTF.

The chain uses TRBV27 and TRBJ2-1, with D perhaps given as TRBD1 or TRBD2 (5 bases each). This CDR3 contains 15 residues. With 7 bases removed from V and 7 bases from J, the gap between germline ends came to 20 bases. Germline V gene data show CDR1 as MNHEY and CDR2 as SMNVEV (reference sequence). Here the CDR3 reads CASNPGTQLWNEQFF. DNA for the CDR3: TGTGCCAGCAACCCCGGGACCCAATTATGGAATGAGCAGTTCTTC.

The chain employs TRBV6-6 and TRBJ2-2, with TRBD2 identical over 7 bases. V gave up 8 bases and J gave up 7 bases; unmatched junction bases: 4. This CDR3 contains 12 residues. Per the germline V gene, CDR1 is MNHNY and CDR2 is SVGAGI (reference sequence). CDR3 bases: TGTGCCAGCGAGCGGGGCGGCGGGGAGCTGTTTTTT. Encoded protein: CASERGGGELFF.

This chain connects TRBV30 to TRBJ2-6; unclear D gene. The CDR3 spans 13 residues. CDR1 is GTSNPN and CDR2 is SVGIG in the germline V gene (reference sequence). V shed 3 bases and J shed 0 bases, with 3 bases lying between them. CDR3 sequence (DNA): TGTGCCTGGAGCGCCTCTGGGGCCAACGTCCTGACTTTC. This gives the protein CAWSASGANVLTF.

This clonotype was seen a few times. This chain joins TRBV6-2 or TRBV6-3 and TRBJ2-2; D call uncertain. The CDR3 contains 14 residues. The V gene's germline CDR1 is MNHEY and CDR2 SVGEGT. The ends were cut back, 0 bases at V and 3 bases at J, with 5 bases in the middle. This chain's CDR3 is CASSYSSYTGELFF. The DNA for the CDR3 is TGTGCCAGCAGTTACTCTTCTTACACCGGGGAGCTGTTTTTT.

This rearrangement joins TRBV25-1 to TRBJ1-2; 8 bases match TRBD1. Germline CDR1 and CDR2: MGHDK and SYGVNS. Trimming cost V 1 base and J 1 base; bases outside gene matches: 8. The CDR3 is 17 amino acids. The CDR3 protein is CASSESGAGGFNYGYTF. The CDR3 DNA follows: TGTGCCAGCAGTGAATCAGGAGCAGGGGGCTTTAACTATGGCTACACCTTC.

This chain connects TRBV27 to TRBJ2-7; TRBD1 is a possible D gene (6 bases). V lost 6 bases and J lost 2, with 14 bases in between. Germline V gene sequence: CDR1 MNHEY, CDR2 SMNVEV (reference sequence). This CDR3 contains 14 residues. The DNA for the CDR3 is TGTGCCAGCAGGGCAGGGGACGGACCCTACGAGCAGTACTTC. Translation: CASRAGDGPYEQYF.

The CDR3 protein is CASSFSNEDYGYTF. CDR3 sequence (DNA): TGTGCCAGCAGTTTCAGCAACGAGGACTATGGCTACACCTTC. The V gene is TRBV12-3 or TRBV12-4, the J gene TRBJ1-2, with D unresolved. Trimming took off 3 bases at V and 3 bases at J, with 11 bases between the two ends. This CDR3 comprises 14 residues.